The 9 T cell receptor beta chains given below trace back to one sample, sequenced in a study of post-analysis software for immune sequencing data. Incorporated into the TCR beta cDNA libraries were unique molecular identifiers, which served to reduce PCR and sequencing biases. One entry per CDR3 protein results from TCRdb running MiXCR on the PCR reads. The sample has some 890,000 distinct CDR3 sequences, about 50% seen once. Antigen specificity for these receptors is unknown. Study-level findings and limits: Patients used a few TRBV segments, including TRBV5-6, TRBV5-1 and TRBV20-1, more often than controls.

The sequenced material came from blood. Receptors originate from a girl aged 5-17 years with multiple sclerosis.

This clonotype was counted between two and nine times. CDR3 in amino acids: CASRVRNVRANYGYTF. The DNA for the CDR3 is TGTGCCAGCAGGGTCAGGAACGTGCGGGCTAACTATGGCTACACCTTC. This chain connects TRBV6-6 to TRBJ1-2; D uncertain. V was shortened by 6 bases and J by 0 bases, with 17 bases between the two germline ends. The CDR3 runs to 16 residues. Germline CDR1 is MNHNY and CDR2 is SVGAGI (reference sequence).

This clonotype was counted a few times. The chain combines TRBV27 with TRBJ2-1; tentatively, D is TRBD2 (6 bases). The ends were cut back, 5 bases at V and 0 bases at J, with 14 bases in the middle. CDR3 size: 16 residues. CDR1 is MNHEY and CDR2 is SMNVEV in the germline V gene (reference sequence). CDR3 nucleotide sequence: TGTGCCAGCAGTCCATCCCTAGCGCGCTCCTACAATGAGCAGTTCTTC. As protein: CASSPSLARSYNEQFF.

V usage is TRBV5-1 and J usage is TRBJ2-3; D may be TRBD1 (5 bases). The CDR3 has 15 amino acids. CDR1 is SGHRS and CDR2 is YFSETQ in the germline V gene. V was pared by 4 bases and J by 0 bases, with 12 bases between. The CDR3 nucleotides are TGCGCCAGCAGCCCTACAGGAAGTAGCACAGATACGCAGTATTTT. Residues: CASSPTGSSTDTQYF.

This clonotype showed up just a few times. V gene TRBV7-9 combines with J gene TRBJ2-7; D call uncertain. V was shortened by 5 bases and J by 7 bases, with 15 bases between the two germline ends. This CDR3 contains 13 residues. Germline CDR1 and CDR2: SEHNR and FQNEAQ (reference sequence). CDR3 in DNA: TGTGCCAGCAGCCCCACTACCGGATGGGAGCAGTACTTC. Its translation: CASSPTTGWEQYF. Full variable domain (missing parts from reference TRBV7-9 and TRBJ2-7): DTGVSQNPRHKITKRGQNVTFRCDPISEHNRLYWYRQTLGQGPEFLTYFQNEAQLEKSRLLSDRFSAERPKGSFSTLEIQRTEQGDSAMYLCASSPTTGWEQYFGPGTRLTVT.

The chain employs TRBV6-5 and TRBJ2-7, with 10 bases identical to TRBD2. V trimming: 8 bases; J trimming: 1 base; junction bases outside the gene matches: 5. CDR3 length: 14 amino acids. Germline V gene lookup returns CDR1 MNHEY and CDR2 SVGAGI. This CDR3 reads CASQTSGSSYEQYF. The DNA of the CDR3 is TGTGCCAGCCAGACTAGCGGGTCGTCCTACGAGCAGTACTTC.

The CDR3 DNA is TGTGCCAGCAGCCCACTACGGGACAGGTCCTCTGGGGCCAACGTCCTGACTTTC. It translates to CASSPLRDRSSGANVLTF. The chain is built from TRBV7-2 and TRBJ2-6; 8 bases match TRBD1. CDR1 is SGHTA and CDR2 is FQGNSA in the germline V gene. There are 18 residues in the CDR3. After removal of 5 bases from V and 0 bases from J, the junction contained 9 bases not matched to a gene.

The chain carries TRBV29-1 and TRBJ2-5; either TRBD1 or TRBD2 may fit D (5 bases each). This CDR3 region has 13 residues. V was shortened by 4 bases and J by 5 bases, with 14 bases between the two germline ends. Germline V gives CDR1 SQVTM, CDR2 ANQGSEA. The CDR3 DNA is TGCAGCGTTGGGGGAGACGAGGGGGAGACCCAGTACTTC. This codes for CSVGGDEGETQYF.

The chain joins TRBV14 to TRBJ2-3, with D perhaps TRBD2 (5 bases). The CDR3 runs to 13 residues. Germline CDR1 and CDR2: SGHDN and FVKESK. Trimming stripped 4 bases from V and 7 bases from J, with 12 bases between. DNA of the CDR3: TGTGCCAGCAGCCTGTTCGAGGACTATACGCAGTATTTT. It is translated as CASSLFEDYTQYF.

The CDR3 region has the DNA TGTGCCAGCAGTGAAGATCCCTTAGCGGGAGTTGGCGGTGAGCAGTTCTTC. Translated: CASSEDPLAGVGGEQFF. The chain couples TRBV6-1 to TRBJ2-1, with 9 bases aligning to TRBD2. Germline values: CDR1 MNHNS, CDR2 SASEGT. Trimming at V came to 1 base and at J to 9 bases, leaving 13 bases not matched to a gene. The CDR3 totals 17 residues.